Following are 27 T cell receptor beta chains from one sample sequenced in a study of Graves' ophthalmopathy and Graves' hyperthyroidism. Amplification from RNA transcripts yielded the TCR beta CDR3 regions. After a first-round RT-PCR with HTBI primers, a second-round multiplex PCR was run. From the multiplex PCR reads, TCRdb called clonotypes with MiXCR, one entry per CDR3 protein. The profile shows roughly 500,000 distinct CDR3 sequences, about an eighth of them singletons. Input material: blood. Source of these receptors: a young woman with Graves' ophthalmopathy.

This clonotype was found many times. The V gene is TRBV5-1, the J gene TRBJ2-5, with D maybe TRBD2 (5 bases). The CDR3 length is 14 residues. The germline V and J ends were trimmed by 4 bases and 4 bases, with 14 bases remaining between them. Germline CDR1 SGHRS, CDR2 YFSETQ. The CDR3 spells CASSPGWGPETQYF. In nucleotides, the CDR3 is TGCGCCAGCAGCCCGGGGTGGGGTCCAGAGACCCAGTACTTC.

The V call is TRBV18, the J call TRBJ1-2, with D unresolved. Between the trimmed V and J ends, which lost 3 bases and 0 bases, there was a span of 8 bases. Germline loops: CDR1 KGHSH, CDR2 LQKENI. The CDR3 length is 14 residues. This chain's CDR3 is CASSPYGPNYGYTF. Written as DNA, the CDR3 is TGTGCCAGCTCACCTTACGGACCTAACTATGGCTACACCTTC.

V and J are TRBV28 and TRBJ2-7, with D perhaps matching TRBD1 (7 bases). V was pared by 6 bases and J by 5 bases, with 17 bases between. The CDR3 runs 14 residues. CDR1 and CDR2 from the germline V gene are MDHEN and SYDVKM. This CDR3 is CASSTTGTHDEQYF. CDR3 bases: TGTGCCAGCAGCACGACAGGGACTCACGACGAGCAGTACTTC.

This clonotype was seen at least ten times. This chain uses TRBV12-3 or TRBV12-4 with TRBJ2-5; the match to TRBD2 covers 9 bases. V was pared by 6 bases and J by 2 bases, with 19 bases of the junction left unmatched. The CDR3 spans 19 residues. Written as DNA, the CDR3 is TGTGCCAGCAGCGACACCCAGAGGGGGATAGCGGGGGAACAAGAGACCCAGTACTTC. It codes for CASSDTQRGIAGEQETQYF.

This clonotype was counted at least ten times. The chain uses TRBV24-1 and TRBJ2-5; TRBD1 matches 7 bases. V shed 2 bases, J shed 1 base, and the junction held 3 bases outside the gene matches. The CDR3 loop spans 15 amino acids. CDR1 is KGHDR, CDR2 SFDVKD, per germline. CDR3 DNA sequence: TGTGCCACCAGTGATTCGACAGGGCTCCAAGAGACCCAGTACTTC. It translates to CATSDSTGLQETQYF.

The table lists this clonotype with many counts. CDR3 loop: CASSQGQGAPGNTIYF. The CDR3 coding sequence is TGTGCCAGCAGCCAGGGACAGGGGGCGCCCGGAAACACCATATATTTT. The rearrangement joins TRBV12-3 or TRBV12-4 to TRBJ1-3; TRBD1 agrees at 12 bases. V lost 6 bases and J lost 4; bases outside the gene matches: 7. CDR3 size: 16 residues.

There are many counts of this clonotype. The chain joins TRBV10-1 to TRBJ2-7; D possibly corresponds to TRBD2 (5 bases). CDR1 is WNHNN, CDR2 SYGVQD, per germline (reference sequence). The CDR3 has 12 residues. The V end lost 8 bases, the J end lost 6 bases, and 14 bases lay between the germline ends. This CDR3 reads CASSRGSSEQYF. The CDR3 DNA is TGCGCCAGCTCCCGAGGGAGTAGCGAGCAGTACTTC.

This clonotype was detected ten times or more. The CDR3 sequence: CASSFSEVGQPQHF. The CDR3 DNA follows: TGTGCCAGCAGTTTCAGTGAAGTGGGTCAGCCCCAGCATTTT. The V and J genes are TRBV12-3 or TRBV12-4 and TRBJ1-5; no clear D gene. The length of the CDR3 is 14 residues. Trimming took 3 bases from V and 6 from J, leaving 12 bases between them.

The V gene is TRBV20-1, the J gene TRBJ2-7, with no clear D. The V gene's germline CDR1 is DFQATT and CDR2 SNEGSKA (reference sequence). The CDR3 covers 14 residues. Trimming removed 3 bases from V and 3 bases from J, with 15 bases in between. The CDR3 DNA reads TGCAGTGCTAGCCTTGGCGGAGCCTTCTACGAGCAGTACTTC. It is translated as CSASLGGAFYEQYF.

On this clonotype: Germline and junction disagree at one end, which may indicate a read error. This chain links TRBV6-1 with TRBJ1-5, with D maybe TRBD1 (6 bases). This CDR3 has 13 residues. Germline lookup yields CDR1 MNHNS and CDR2 SASEGT. CDR3 nucleotides: TGTGCCAGCAGCAGGGGAGTCAATCAGTCCCAGCATTTT. Translation gives CASSRGVNQSQHF.

This clonotype has a count of ten or more. The V gene is TRBV6-1, the J gene TRBJ1-1; 12 bases fit TRBD1. Germline CDR1 and CDR2: MNHNS and SASEGT. This CDR3 has 14 amino acids. Trimming cost V 6 bases and J 4 bases; bases outside gene matches: 3. Here the CDR3 reads CASRGDRGPTEAFF. CDR3 nucleotides: TGTGCCAGCAGGGGGGACAGGGGGCCCACTGAAGCTTTCTTT.

This clonotype showed up many times. The chain links TRBV7-2 to TRBJ2-7, with D possibly matching TRBD2 (7 bases). Germline V gives CDR1 SGHTA, CDR2 FQGNSA. Trimming removed 4 bases from V and 4 bases from J, with 14 bases in between. The CDR3 extends over 14 amino acids. CDR3 sequence (DNA): TGTGCCAGCAGCTCTAGGGGGGGCGCGTACGAGCAGTACTTC. As protein: CASSSRGGAYEQYF.

This clonotype came up many times. The gene calls are TRBV12-3 or TRBV12-4 and TRBJ2-5; 11 bases are shared with TRBD2. With 3 bases clipped from V and 5 bases from J, the junction kept 5 bases outside the gene matches. The CDR3 has 15 amino acids. The CDR3 loop is CASSFVAGGPETQYF. Written as DNA, the CDR3 is TGTGCCAGCAGTTTTGTAGCGGGGGGGCCGGAGACCCAGTACTTC.

V usage is TRBV6-4 and J usage is TRBJ2-5; no reliable D call. The V end lost 0 bases, the J end lost 1 base, and 9 bases lay between the germline ends. The length of the CDR3 is 15 residues. Germline CDR1 and CDR2: MRHNA and SNTAGT. The CDR3 DNA follows: TGTGCCAGCAGTGACTCGATATCAGGCCAAGAGACCCAGTACTTC. It is translated as CASSDSISGQETQYF.

The J gene is TRBJ1-2, the V gene TRBV11-3; 7 bases line up with TRBD1. This CDR3 has 15 amino acids. The ends lost 1 base at V and 7 bases at J; junction bases unmatched: 9. Per germline, CDR1 SGHNT and CDR2 YENEEA. CDR3 nucleotide sequence: TGTGCCAGCAGCTTAGGGTTTGTAGGGGACAGTGGCTACACCTTC. This sequence encodes CASSLGFVGDSGYTF. The full variable domain, in which reference TRBV11-3 and TRBJ1-2 provide the parts outside the CDR3, is EAGVVQSPRYKIIEKKQPVAFWCNPISGHNTLYWYLQNLGQGPELLIRYENEEAVDDSQLPKDRFSAERLKGVDSTLKIQPAELGDSAVYLCASSLGFVGDSGYTFGSGTRLTVV.

This clonotype has a count of ten or more. A clone one base away is much larger, so this may be a read error. This chain links TRBV12-3 or TRBV12-4 with TRBJ1-6, with TRBD1 matching 7 bases. There are 16 residues in the CDR3. CDR3 sequence (DNA): TGTGCCAGCAGTGCGGAGGGGGCACCGTATAATTCACACCTCCACTTT. Translation: CASSAEGAPYNSHLHF.

CDR3 region: CASSFIASKETQYF. The CDR3 DNA sequence: TGTGCCAGCAGCTTCATAGCCTCCAAAGAGACCCAGTACTTC. The J gene is TRBJ2-5, the V gene TRBV11-2; D uncertain. CDR1 is SGHAT, CDR2 FQNNGV, per germline. Trimming pared 3 bases from V and 3 bases from J, leaving 11 bases between. This CDR3 is built from 14 residues.

In its sample, this clonotype was seen a few times. An end of the junction does not agree with germline; a read error may underlie this. The V and J genes are TRBV5-5 and TRBJ1-3; the match to TRBD1 covers 9 bases. The length of the CDR3 is 15 residues. Germline CDR1 SGHKS, CDR2 YYEKEE (reference sequence). This chain's CDR3 is CASSPGQGTRFTTYF. The CDR3 bases are TGTGCCAGCAGCCCCGGACAGGGGACTCGCTTCACCACATATTTT.

This clonotype has at least ten counts. This chain connects TRBV28 to TRBJ1-2; 7 nucleotides match TRBD1. There are 16 residues in the CDR3. Germline V CDR1 and CDR2: MDHEN, SYDVKM. V lost 5 bases to trimming and J lost 4 bases; unmatched junction nucleotides: 13. The chain's CDR3 is CASSPLGTVTSYGYTF. The CDR3 region has the DNA TGTGCCAGCAGTCCCCTCGGGACAGTCACCTCCTATGGCTACACCTTC.

The chain joins TRBV11-1 to TRBJ2-7, with 13 bases aligning to TRBD2. The CDR3 is 17 amino acids. Germline V gives CDR1 SGHAT, CDR2 FQDESV (reference sequence). With V trimmed by 5 bases and J by 1 base, 8 bases remained unmatched. CDR3 nucleotide sequence: TGTGCCAGCAGCCACCCGGGACTAGCGGGGCGATCCTACGAGCAGTACTTC. Protein product: CASSHPGLAGRSYEQYF. Full variable domain (remainder filled in from reference TRBV11-1 and TRBJ2-7): EAEVAQSPRYKITEKSQAVAFWCDPISGHATLYWYRQILGQGPELLVQFQDESVVDDSQLPKDRFSAERLKGVDSTLKIQPAELGDSAMYLCASSHPGLAGRSYEQYFGPGTRLTVT.

About this clonotype: A read error is possible here, since a much larger clone lies one base away. This sequence joins TRBV9 and TRBJ1-1, with TRBD1 identical over 8 bases. CDR1 SGDLS and CDR2 YYNGEE come from the germline V gene. The length of the CDR3 is 14 residues. The CDR3, as DNA: TGTGCCAGCAGCGGAAACGCAGGGGGCACTGAAGCTTGCTTT. Translating it yields CASSGNAGGTEACF.

The sample holds many counts of this clonotype. The chain combines TRBV9 with TRBJ1-1, with D possibly matching TRBD1 (6 bases). Germline CDR1 reads SGDLS; CDR2 reads YYNGEE. The V end was cut by 0 bases, the J end by 11 bases, with 11 bases between. CDR3 size: 12 residues. The CDR3: CASSVGAGVAFF. The CDR3 DNA sequence: TGTGCCAGCAGCGTAGGTGCAGGGGTGGCTTTCTTT.

This clonotype appeared a few times. The chain uses TRBV7-3 and TRBJ2-7, with no clear D. V dropped 1 base and J dropped 1 base, with 8 bases sitting between them. The CDR3 covers 14 residues. The germline CDR1 and CDR2 sequences are SGHTA and FQGTGA. The CDR3 DNA reads as TGTGCCAGCAGCTTAAGTGGCCAATCCTACGAGCAGTACTTC. It codes for CASSLSGQSYEQYF.

This clonotype came up many times. Written as DNA, the CDR3 is TGTGCCAGCAGCTTAGTCCTCGTGGGCCTCACTGAAGCTTTCTTT. It is translated as CASSLVLVGLTEAFF. The chain links TRBV7-8 to TRBJ1-1; D gene uncertain. Trimming removed 1 base from V and 4 bases from J, with 13 bases in between. This CDR3 is built from 15 residues. CDR1 and CDR2 (germline): SGHVS, FQNEAQ. Supplemented by reference TRBV7-8 and TRBJ1-1, the full variable domain reads GAGVSQSPRYKVAKRGQDVALRCDPISGHVSLFWYQQALGQGPEFLTYFQNEAQLDKSGLPSDRFFAERPEGSVSTLKIQRTQQEDSAVYLCASSLVLVGLTEAFFGQGTRLTVV.

This clonotype appeared many times. The chain is built from TRBV27 and TRBJ2-7; D gene uncertain. The germline gives CDR1 MNHEY, CDR2 SMNVEV (reference sequence). V shed 6 bases and J shed 6 bases, with 21 bases lying between them. CDR3 length: 15 residues. The CDR3 DNA reads TGTGCCAGCAGGGGTTTAGACGCGTTGGGGATCGAGCAGTACTTC. It specifies CASRGLDALGIEQYF.

As regards this clonotype: This could be a read error, since a much larger clone is one nucleotide away. The chain couples TRBV5-6 to TRBJ1-6; D gene unclear. V was clipped by 2 bases and J by 7 bases, with 10 bases between them. The CDR3 has 14 amino acids. CDR1 is SGHDT and CDR2 is YYEEEE in the germline V gene. The DNA of the CDR3 is TGTGCCAGCAGCTTTCCAGGAGGGAATTCACCCCTCCACTTT. Protein: CASSFPGGNSPLHF. Full variable domain (rest looked up from reference TRBV5-6 and TRBJ1-6): DAGVTQSPTHLIKTRGQQVTLRCSPKSGHDTVSWYQQALGQGPQFIFQYYEEEERQRGNFPDRFSGHQFPNYSSELNVNALLLGDSALYLCASSFPGGNSPLHFGNGTRLTVT.

This clonotype was counted many times. The chain combines TRBV12-5 with TRBJ2-3; D is ambiguous. CDR1 and CDR2 from the germline V gene are LGHNT and FRNRAP. The CDR3 loop spans 13 amino acids. As DNA, the CDR3 is TGTGCGAGCGAAAGGCAGAACACAGATACGCAGTATTTT. Its protein product is CASERQNTDTQYF.